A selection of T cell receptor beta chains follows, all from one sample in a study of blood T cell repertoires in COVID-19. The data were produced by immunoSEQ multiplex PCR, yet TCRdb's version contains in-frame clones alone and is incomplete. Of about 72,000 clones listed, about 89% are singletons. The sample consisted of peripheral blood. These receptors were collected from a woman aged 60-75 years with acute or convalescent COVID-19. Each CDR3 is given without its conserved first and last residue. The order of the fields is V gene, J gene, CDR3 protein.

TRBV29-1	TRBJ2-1	SVPGQGNNEQF
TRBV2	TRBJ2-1	ASTPWTSGATGLYNEQF
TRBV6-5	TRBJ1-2	ASAGLRFSYGYT
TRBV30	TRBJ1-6	AWSRPRTVRSPLH
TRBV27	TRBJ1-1	ASSLGGPRVNTEAF
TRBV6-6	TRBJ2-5	ASSPRQGLVETQY
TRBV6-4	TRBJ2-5	ASSTDHGETQY
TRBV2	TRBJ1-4	ASSEALGNEEKLF
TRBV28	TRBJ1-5	ASSFGRLWQPQH
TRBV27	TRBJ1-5	ASSPRTGSREPQH
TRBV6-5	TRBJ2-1	ATLQGPINEQF
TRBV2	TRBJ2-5	ASSGLAGYQETQY
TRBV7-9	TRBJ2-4	ASSLRGGGEAKNIQY
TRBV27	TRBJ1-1	ASSLLDRDTEAF
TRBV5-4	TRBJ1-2	ASSLMFPRQGGNGYT